The 23 T cell receptor beta chains listed next were all sequenced from one sample in a study of tumor and adjacent non-tumor tissue in lung cancer. This sample's RNA came from whole unsorted tissue. More than 3 cm separated this lung sample from the edge of the tumor. A modified ARM-PCR protocol with three rounds of nested PCR amplified TCRbeta. TCRdb analysed the multiplex PCR reads with MiXCR anew, one entry per CDR3 protein. The table has 100,000 or so distinct CDR3 sequences, 55% to 65% seen once. The specimen sequenced was distant non-tumor lung tissue. The receptors derive from a man aged 30 to 45 with non-small cell lung cancer.

The chain couples TRBV11-3 to TRBJ1-2, with TRBD1 identical over 7 bases. CDR3 length: 13 residues. Trimming at V came to 8 bases and at J to 2 bases, leaving 5 bases not matched to a gene. Germline V gene sequence: CDR1 SGHNT, CDR2 YENEEA. In DNA, the CDR3 is TGTGCCAGCGCGGGACAGACGAACTATGGCTACACCTTC. It translates to CASAGQTNYGYTF.

This clonotype was counted ten times or more. V usage is TRBV4-1 and J usage is TRBJ2-3; 9 bases fit TRBD2. The CDR3 sequence is 16 residues long. Germline-derived CDR1 and CDR2 are MGHRA and YSYEKL. The trim removed 0 bases at V and 1 base at J, leaving 2 bases unmatched. The CDR3, as DNA: TGCGCCAGCAGCCAAGAGCCTAGCGGGGGCACAGATACGCAGTATTTT. Translated: CASSQEPSGGTDTQYF.

This clonotype was recorded at least ten times. The gene calls are TRBV7-9 and TRBJ1-1; D is unresolved. CDR3 size: 11 residues. With 4 bases removed from V and 8 bases from J, the gap between germline ends came to 8 bases. The germline CDR1 and CDR2 sequences are SEHNR and FQNEAQ (reference sequence). The CDR3 bases are TGTGCCAGCAGCTACGGCGGAGAAGCTTTCTTT. It yields the protein CASSYGGEAFF.

About this clonotype: One end of the junction fails to match germline, which may point to a read error. The chain carries TRBV10-3 and TRBJ1-5; possibly TRBD1 for D (6 bases). This CDR3 has 15 residues. Germline CDR1 is ENHRY and CDR2 is SYGVKD. CDR3 sequence: CAISETGNWNQPQHF. The CDR3 DNA is TGTGCCATCAGTGAGACAGGGAATTGGAATCAGCCCCAACATTTT.

To note about this clonotype: This clone may be a read error of a much larger clone one base away. The chain has TRBV6-5 and TRBJ2-5; the D is unclear. The CDR3 has 13 amino acids. The germline V gene has CDR1 MNHEY and CDR2 SVGAGI. The CDR3 DNA reads as TGTGCCAGCAGTTCGTCAGTCCAAGAGATCCAGTACTTC. This codes for CASSSSVQEIQYF.

The V call is TRBV11-2, the J call TRBJ2-1; TRBD2 aligns across 9 bases. Unmatched junction bases numbered 12, after V lost 3 bases and J lost 9 bases. The CDR3 runs 16 residues. The germline V gene has CDR1 SGHAT and CDR2 FQNNGV. CDR3 coding DNA: TGTGCCAGCAGCTTGCAGGCTAGCGGGAACAAGGCTGAGCAGTTCTTC. Its translation: CASSLQASGNKAEQFF.

The rearrangement uses TRBV4-1 and TRBJ1-2; TRBD1 might be the D (6 bases). The CDR3 is 15 amino acids. The V gene's germline CDR1 is MGHRA and CDR2 YSYEKL. The V end was cut by 6 bases, the J end by 7 bases, with 21 bases between. Here the CDR3 DNA reads TGCGCCAGCAGTCCCGAAGGTCAAGGGGGAAGTGGCTACACCTTC. This gives the protein CASSPEGQGGSGYTF.

The chain couples TRBV11-2 to TRBJ2-3; 9 nucleotides line up with TRBD2. The CDR3 totals 17 residues. Germline V gene sequence: CDR1 SGHAT, CDR2 FQNNGV. V dropped 3 bases and J dropped 5; count of bases not matched to a gene: 12. CDR3 nucleotides: TGTGCCAGCAGCTTCCCTTTGAGTCAGCGGGAGGTAGATACGCAGTATTTT. This translates into CASSFPLSQREVDTQYF. Using reference TRBV11-2 and TRBJ2-3 for the parts outside the CDR3, the full variable domain is EAGVAQSPRYKIIEKRQSVAFWCNPISGHATLYWYQQILGQGPKLLIQFQNNGVVDDSQLPKDRFSAERLKGVDSTLKIQPAKLEDSAVYLCASSFPLSQREVDTQYFGPGTRLTVL.

This clonotype was found a few times. A much larger clone lies one base from this, so it may be a read error. The conserved phenylalanine or tryptophan normally closing the CDR3 is absent here, so this likely arose from a read error. The genes are TRBV20-1 and TRBJ2-7; 8 nucleotides match TRBD1. CDR3 length: 12 residues. Unmatched junction bases numbered 6, after V lost 5 bases and J lost 6 bases. CDR1 and CDR2 (germline): DFQATT, SNEGSKA (reference sequence). The CDR3 spells CSAQGQVFEQYS. The CDR3 DNA is TGCAGTGCTCAGGGACAGGTCTTCGAGCAGTACTCC.

This clonotype was counted once. The conserved closing phenylalanine or tryptophan is absent in this CDR3, likely reflecting a read error. The J gene is TRBJ1-4, the V gene TRBV12-3 or TRBV12-4, with D unresolved. The CDR3 extends over 13 amino acids. CDR3 nucleotides: TGCGCCAGCAGTTGGTTAACTAATGAAAAACTGTTTTGT. Amino acids: CASSWLTNEKLFC.

This clonotype is judged large. The V call is TRBV20-1, the J call TRBJ2-5; D remains ambiguous. The CDR3 sequence is 14 residues long. Germline V gene sequence: CDR1 DFQATT, CDR2 SNEGSKA (reference sequence). The germline V and J ends were trimmed by 5 bases and 6 bases, with 19 bases remaining between them. CDR3 amino acids: CSAPIGRLLKTQYF. The CDR3, as DNA: TGCAGTGCTCCAATCGGTCGTCTCCTAAAGACCCAGTACTTC.

This clonotype was seen a handful of times. V and J are TRBV4-3 and TRBJ2-5, with D perhaps matching TRBD1 (6 bases). V was cut by 0 bases and J by 2 bases, with 16 bases left in between. In germline, CDR1 is LGHNA, CDR2 YSLEER. The CDR3 runs 17 residues. CDR3 bases: TGCGCCAGCAGCCAAGATCTGCCAGGGGCCACTCAAGAGACCCAGTACTTC. Encoded protein: CASSQDLPGATQETQYF.

In this sample, this clonotype turned up a few times. This chain links TRBV15 with TRBJ1-1; the D is unclear. Looked up from germline, CDR1 is LNHNV and CDR2 is YYDKDF (reference sequence). The germline V and J ends were trimmed by 4 bases and 4 bases, with 10 bases remaining between them. There are 13 residues in the CDR3. The CDR3 bases are TGTGCCACCAGCAACTACTTTGGCACTGAAGCTTTCTTT. It codes for CATSNYFGTEAFF.

This clonotype occurred many times. The chain joins TRBV29-1 to TRBJ1-2; the D gene is possibly TRBD1 (5 bases). This CDR3 has 13 amino acids. V shed 4 bases and J shed 4 bases, with 13 bases lying between them. Germline-derived CDR1 and CDR2 are SQVTM and ANQGSEA. The CDR3 reads CSVAGTPSYGYTF. CDR3 bases: TGCAGCGTTGCGGGGACCCCAAGCTATGGCTACACCTTC.

This clonotype was counted between two and nine times. The gene calls are TRBV28 and TRBJ2-1; D is possibly TRBD2 (6 bases). V lost 8 bases to trimming and J lost 6 bases, with 17 bases between them. The CDR3 loop spans 14 amino acids. Germline V gives CDR1 MDHEN, CDR2 SYDVKM. CDR3 sequence (DNA): TGTGCCAGCTTAGCGGCTAGCGAGACCAATGAGCAGTTCTTC. This encodes CASLAASETNEQFF.

This rearrangement joins TRBV20-1 to TRBJ2-5; no clear D gene. This CDR3 comprises 17 residues. CDR1 is DFQATT, CDR2 SNEGSKA, per germline (reference sequence). V lost 3 bases to trimming and J lost 1 base, with 21 bases between them. Here the CDR3 DNA reads TGCAGTGCTAGGGCCGGGTCCAACCAGCCGGGCCAAGAGACCCAGTACTTC. Its protein is CSARAGSNQPGQETQYF.

This clonotype was picked up many times. The chain uses TRBV12-3 or TRBV12-4 and TRBJ2-2; either TRBD1 or TRBD2 may fit D (5 bases each). The ends were cut back, 4 bases at V and 4 bases at J, with 10 bases in the middle. The CDR3 loop spans 14 amino acids. The DNA of the CDR3 is TGTGCCAGCAGTTCCTTTGGGACCACCGGGGAGCTGTTTTTT. Protein product: CASSSFGTTGELFF.

The chain joins TRBV5-6 to TRBJ2-1, with 7 bases fitting TRBD1. Germline V gene sequence: CDR1 SGHDT, CDR2 YYEEEE. The V gene end was trimmed by 4 bases and the J gene end by 9 bases; junction bases not matched to a gene: 4. This CDR3 is built from 12 residues. Here the CDR3 reads CASSEQGSEQFF. CDR3 bases: TGTGCCAGCAGCGAACAGGGGAGTGAGCAGTTCTTC.

As regards this clonotype: The junction departs from germline at one end; a sequencing error may be responsible. CDR3 protein: CVSSRDSNQPQYF. As DNA, the CDR3 is TGTGTCAGCAGCCGCGACAGCAATCAGCCCCAGTATTTT. The chain links TRBV11-1 to TRBJ1-5; tentatively, D is TRBD1 (5 bases). The tail of the sequence fits TRBJ2-3 better, so the J call may be wrong. In germline, CDR1 is SGHAT, CDR2 FQDESV (reference sequence). The CDR3 runs to 13 residues.

About this clonotype itself: The junction shows a germline mismatch at one end, possibly a read error. This chain connects TRBV20-1 to TRBJ2-1; TRBD2 matches at 7 bases. The CDR3 runs to 15 residues. Germline-derived CDR1 and CDR2 are DFQATT and SNEGSKA (reference sequence). The CDR3 bases are TGCAGTGCATTGAACGGGGCGGGAGTAAGGAATGAGCAGTGCTTC. Translation: CSALNGAGVRNEQCF.

This clonotype was seen only a few times. This may be a read error: a much more frequent sequence differs by one nucleotide. The gene calls are TRBV12-3 or TRBV12-4 and TRBJ2-5, with unresolved D. CDR3 length: 14 residues. The V end was cut by 8 bases, the J end by 5 bases, with 18 bases between. The CDR3 DNA sequence: TGTGCCAGCGGAATGGGGTCGGCGCGGGAGACCCAGTACTTC. Amino acid sequence: CASGMGSARETQYF.

The chain carries TRBV11-2 and TRBJ1-2; possible D gene TRBD1, 6 bases. Trimming stripped 5 bases from V and 7 bases from J, with 11 bases between. Germline V lookup: CDR1 SGHAT, CDR2 FQNNGV. This CDR3 has 12 amino acids. CDR3 nucleotide sequence: TGTGCCAGCAGCGACAGGAGTTGTGGCTACACCTTC. Translating it yields CASSDRSCGYTF.

With regard to this clonotype: The junction shows a germline mismatch at one end, possibly a read error. The chain employs TRBV5-5 and TRBJ2-3; TRBD2 aligns across 11 bases. Germline V gene sequence: CDR1 SGHKS, CDR2 YYEKEE (reference sequence). The CDR3 consists of 16 residues. The CDR3 loop is CASRLGTSGDQDTQYF. The CDR3, as DNA: TGTGCCAGCAGATTGGGGACTAGCGGCGATCAGGATACGCAATATTTT. The variable domain in full, completed from reference TRBV5-5 and TRBJ2-3, reads DAGVTQSPTHLIKTRGQQVTLRCSPISGHKSVSWYQQVLGQGPQFIFQYYEKEERGRGNFPDRFSARQFPNYSSELNVNALLLGDSALYLCASRLGTSGDQDTQYFGPGTRLTVL.